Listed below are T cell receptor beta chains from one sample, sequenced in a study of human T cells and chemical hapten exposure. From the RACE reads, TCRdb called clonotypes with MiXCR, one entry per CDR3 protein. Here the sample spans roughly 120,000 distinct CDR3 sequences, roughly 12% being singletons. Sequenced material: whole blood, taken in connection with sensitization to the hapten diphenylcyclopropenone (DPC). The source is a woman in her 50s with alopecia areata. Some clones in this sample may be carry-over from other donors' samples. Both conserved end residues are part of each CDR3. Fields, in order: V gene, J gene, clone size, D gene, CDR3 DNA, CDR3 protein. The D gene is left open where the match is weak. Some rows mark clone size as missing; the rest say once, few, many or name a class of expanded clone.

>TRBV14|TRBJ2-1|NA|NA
TGTGCCAGCAGCCAAGCCCCTAGCGACTACAATGAGCAGTTCTTC
CASSQAPSDYNEQFF
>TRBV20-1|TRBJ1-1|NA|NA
TGCAGTGCTAGAGGGCCGTTGGACACTGAAGCTTTCTTT
CSARGPLDTEAFF
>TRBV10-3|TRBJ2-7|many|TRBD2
TGTGCCATCAGTCCTAGCGGGAGCTCCTACGAGCAGTACTTC
CAISPSGSSYEQYF
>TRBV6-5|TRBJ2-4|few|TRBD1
TGTGCCAGCAGTTACTCGAGTCAGGGGGCCGAAAACATTCAGTACTTC
CASSYSSQGAENIQYF
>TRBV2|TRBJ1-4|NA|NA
TGTGCCAGCATGGGGACTTCAACTAATGAAAAACTGTTTTTT
CASMGTSTNEKLFF
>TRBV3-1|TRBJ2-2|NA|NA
TGTGCCAGCAGTCTGAGGGGTGGCGGGGAGCTGTTTTTT
CASSLRGGGELFF
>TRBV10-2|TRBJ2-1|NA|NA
TGCGCCAGCAGTGAATCGCCATCCCCGTTTTACAATGAGCAGTTCTTC
CASSESPSPFYNEQFF
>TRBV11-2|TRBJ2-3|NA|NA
TGTGCCAGCAGCTCGATCGGGAGCCAAAGGGATACGCAGTATTTT
CASSSIGSQRDTQYF
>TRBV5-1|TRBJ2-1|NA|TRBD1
TGCGCCAGCAGCTTGGCCCTGCAGGGGGCCCTCAATGAGCAGTTCTTC
CASSLALQGALNEQFF
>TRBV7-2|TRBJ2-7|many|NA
TGTGCCAGCAGCCCAGGACTGCAGCTCTACGAGCAGTACTTC
CASSPGLQLYEQYF
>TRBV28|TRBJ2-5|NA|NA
TGTGCCAGCATAGACGGGTATAAGACCCAGTACTTC
CASIDGYKTQYF
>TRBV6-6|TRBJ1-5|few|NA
TGTGCCAGCAGACCCCACGACACCCTCAATCAGCCCCAGCATTTT
CASRPHDTLNQPQHF
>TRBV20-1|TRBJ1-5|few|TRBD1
TGCAGTGCTGGTGCGTGGGACAGGGGTTTTTCTAGCAATCAGCCCCAGCATTTT
CSAGAWDRGFSSNQPQHF
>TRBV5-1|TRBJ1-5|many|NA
TGCGCCAGCAGCCAGAGCGACCCCCGAGGGCAGCCCCAGCATTTT
CASSQSDPRGQPQHF
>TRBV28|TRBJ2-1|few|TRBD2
TGTGCCAGCGGACGTACTAGCGGGGGTTATGAGCAGTTCTTC
CASGRTSGGYEQFF
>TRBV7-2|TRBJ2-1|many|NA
TGTGCCAGCAGCCTGGGGCAGTCGAGCTCCTACAATGAGCAGTTCTTC
CASSLGQSSSYNEQFF
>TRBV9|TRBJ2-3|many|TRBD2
TGTGCCAGCAGCGTAGATCTAGCGGGAGGCAGAGATACGCAGTATTTT
CASSVDLAGGRDTQYF
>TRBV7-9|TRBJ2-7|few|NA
TGTGCCAGCAGCTTAGCAAACGAGCCCGAGCAGTACTTC
CASSLANEPEQYF
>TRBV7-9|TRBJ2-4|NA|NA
TGTGCCAGCAGCTTTGGGTCACTAACAAAAAACATTCAGTACTTC
CASSFGSLTKNIQYF
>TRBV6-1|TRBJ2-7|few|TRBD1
TGTGCCAGCAGTGAACCAGGGGGTAGATACGAGCAGTACTTC
CASSEPGGRYEQYF
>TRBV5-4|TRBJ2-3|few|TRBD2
TGTGCCAGCAGCTTCCTCTTAGCGGGTCTCACAGATACGCAGTATTTT
CASSFLLAGLTDTQYF
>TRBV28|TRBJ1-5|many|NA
TGTGCCAGCAGTTTATTCTGGCATAACGGGGATAGCAATCAGCCCCAGCATTTT
CASSLFWHNGDSNQPQHF